This entry describes one TCR beta chain. TCRdb's copy holds only in-frame clones and misses some; the assay was immunoSEQ multiplex PCR. The sample lists 190,000 or so clones; about 91% were seen once. This entry belongs to a study of blood T cell repertoires in COVID-19. Study summary: The origin of the acute and convalescent COVID-19 samples was the United States, Italy and Spain. The cDNA or gDNA used as material had been derived from T cells, B-cell-depleted T cells, or PBMCs.

Material for sequencing was PBMCs or T cells enriched from blood (not recorded which). The sequence was obtained from a man aged 18 to 30 with acute COVID-19.

CDR3: CASSFFGGGDYEQYF. In nucleotides, the CDR3 is TGTGCCAGCAGCTTTTTCGGGGGGGGAGACTACGAGCAGTACTTC. The V and J genes are TRBV11-2 and TRBJ2-7, with 8 bases that match TRBD2. V lost 3 bases to trimming and J lost 3 bases; unmatched junction nucleotides: 7. The germline V gene encodes CDR1 SGHAT and CDR2 FQNNGV. The length of the CDR3 is 15 residues.